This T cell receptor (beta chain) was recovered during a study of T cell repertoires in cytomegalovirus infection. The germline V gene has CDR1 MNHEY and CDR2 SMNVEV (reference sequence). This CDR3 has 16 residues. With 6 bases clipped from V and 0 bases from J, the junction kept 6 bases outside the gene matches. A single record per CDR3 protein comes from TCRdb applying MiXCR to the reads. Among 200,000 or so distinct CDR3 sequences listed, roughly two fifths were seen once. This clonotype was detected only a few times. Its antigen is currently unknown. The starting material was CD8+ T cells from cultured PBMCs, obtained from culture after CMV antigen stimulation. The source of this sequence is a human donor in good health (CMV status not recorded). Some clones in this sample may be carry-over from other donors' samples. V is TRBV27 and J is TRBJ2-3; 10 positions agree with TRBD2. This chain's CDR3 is CASRYLAGASTDTQYF. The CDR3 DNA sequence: TGTGCCAGCAGATATCTAGCGGGGGCCAGCACAGATACGCAGTATTTT.